What follows describes a single T cell receptor beta chain. This record comes from a study of blood T cell repertoires in COVID-19. Study-wide context: Samples came from the United States, Italy and Spain, spanning acute and convalescent COVID-19. The cDNA or gDNA used as material had been derived from T cells, B-cell-depleted T cells, or PBMCs.

Some clones are missing from TCRdb's copy, which holds only in-frame ones; the method was immunoSEQ multiplex PCR. The sample contains about 300,000 clones, 89% of which appear only once. The sequence was collected from a man in his late teens or twenties who had recovered from COVID-19. The specimen was peripheral blood.

The CDR3 nucleotides are TGTGCCAGCTGGGGCACAGGAGGCAATCAGCCCCAGCATTTT. Translation gives CASWGTGGNQPQHF. This chain uses TRBV27 with TRBJ1-5; D is perhaps TRBD1 (5 bases). This CDR3 is built from 14 residues. V was clipped by 8 bases and J by 2 bases, with 13 bases between them. Germline V lookup: CDR1 MNHEY, CDR2 SMNVEV (reference sequence).